This T cell receptor beta chain is from a study of identical twins. Each CDR3 protein is one row after TCRdb ran MiXCR on the 5' RACE reads. In the table there are a few hundred thousand distinct CDR3 sequences, approximately 17% of which are singletons. This clonotype has a handful of counts. Germline CDR1 reads DFQATT; CDR2 reads SNEGSKA (reference sequence). This CDR3 region has 15 residues. V lost 2 bases and J lost 0, with 11 bases in between. The chain employs TRBV20-1 and TRBJ1-3; D is unresolved. The sequenced sample was naive T cells sorted from blood. This TCR derives from a man aged 50 to 60 in good health. The CDR3 sequence is CSARFRGSSGNTIYF. Written as DNA, the CDR3 is TGCAGTGCTAGATTCCGCGGGAGCTCTGGAAACACCATATATTTT.